Below are 4 T cell receptor beta chains sequenced from a single sample in a study of cytomegalovirus exposure and HLA in healthy donors (dated by TCRdb to 2016 to 2017). The library was made by the immunoSEQ multiplex PCR assay. For the multiplex PCR, a mixture combining 60 forward primers for TCR Vbeta segments and 13 reverse primers for TCR Jbeta segments was used. TCRdb took over this immuneACCESS table, retaining in-frame rearrangements with V and J assigned. Such tables are incomplete; in checked studies, under half of the missing clones stem from an unresolved V gene, and the remainder is unexplained. This sample lists roughly 180,000 clones; about four fifths were detected once. Of the sample, approximately 2.1% is held by the ten largest clones. Sequencing was performed on PBMCs. The receptors shown here come from a woman in her 30s in good health and CMV-seronegative.

This sequence joins TRBV7-3 and TRBJ2-7; D not resolved. This CDR3 contains 13 residues. Per germline, CDR1 SGHTA and CDR2 FQGTGA. Trimming stripped 2 bases from V and 3 bases from J, with 8 bases between. The CDR3 is CASSLRHGYEQYF. In DNA, the CDR3 is TGTGCCAGCAGCTTACGACACGGCTACGAGCAGTACTTC.

The CDR3 DNA follows: TGTGCCAGCAGTGGGCGGATGTCGGATCAGCCCCAGCATTTT. This sequence encodes CASSGRMSDQPQHF. V usage is TRBV2 and J usage is TRBJ1-5, with no clear D. The length of the CDR3 is 14 residues. The V end was cut by 4 bases, the J end by 5 bases, with 12 bases between. The germline V gene has CDR1 SNHLY and CDR2 FYNNEI.

In its sample, this clone was seen once. J is TRBJ2-7 and V is TRBV30; 11 positions agree with TRBD2. The V gene's germline CDR1 is GTSNPN and CDR2 SVGIG (reference sequence). V shed 2 bases and J 9 bases; nucleotides not matched to a gene: 12. This CDR3 is built from 15 residues. The chain's CDR3 is CAWSLTSGGLSGQYF. The CDR3 DNA reads TGTGCCTGGAGTTTAACTAGCGGGGGCCTATCCGGGCAGTACTTC.

The chain is built from TRBV7-3 and TRBJ2-1, with 8 bases lining up with TRBD2. CDR3 length: 13 residues. The V segment lost 4 bases and the J segment 9 bases; nucleotides outside the gene matches: 5. The germline V gene has CDR1 SGHTA and CDR2 FQGTGA. The DNA of the CDR3 is TGTGCCAGCAGCTCTCAAGCGGGGGCTGAGCAGTTCTTC. Translating it yields CASSSQAGAEQFF.